This is a list of T cell receptor beta chains from one sample in a study of tumor and adjacent non-tumor tissue in lung cancer. TCRdb re-called the multiplex PCR reads with MiXCR, one entry per CDR3 protein. The repertoire consists of tens of thousands of distinct CDR3 sequences, with 60% to 80% occurring once and the leading ten covering approximately 12%. Sequenced: lung tumor tissue. These receptors came from a woman in her 50s with non-small cell lung cancer. Both conserved end residues are part of each CDR3. The D gene is left open where the match is weak. Some rows have no size entry. The others give once, few or many, or a class for an expanded clone.

abundance	j_gene	v_gene	d_gene	CDR3aa	CDR3nt
.	TRBJ2-3	TRBV6-5	TRBD1	CDTQGGTDTQYF	TGTGACACCCAAGGGGGCACAGATACTCAGTATTTT
.	TRBJ1-2	TRBV29-1	.	CSVVAEHGCTF	TGCAGCGTTGTAGCGGAACATGGCTGCACCTTC
.	TRBJ2-5	TRBV5-1	.	CASSLAPGPRETQYF	TGCGCCAGCAGCTTGGCGCCGGGGCCGCGAGAGACCCAGTACTTC
.	TRBJ2-2	TRBV28	.	CASSPAGERNTGKLFF	TGTGCCAGCAGCCCAGCAGGAGAGCGCAACACCGGGAAGCTATTTTTT
once	TRBJ2-1	TRBV10-3	.	CAISVGAGALEQFF	TGTGCCATCAGTGTCGGGGCAGGGGCGCTTGAGCAGTTCTTC
.	TRBJ2-7	TRBV6-5	.	CANSLYGNSYEQYF	TGTGCCAACAGTCTATACGGCAACTCCTACGAGCAGTACTTC
.	TRBJ1-5	TRBV6-1	.	CASRSTGEDTNRPQHF	TGTGCCAGCAGATCGACAGGAGAGGATACCAATCGGCCCCAGCATTTT
.	TRBJ1-2	TRBV4-1	TRBD1	CASCQETGGGRGYTF	TGCGCCAGCTGTCAAGAGACAGGGGGCGGTAGGGGCTACACCTTC
.	TRBJ2-3	TRBV11-2	TRBD2	CASTLTELVGGSSTNTQYF	TGTGCCAGCACCCTTACGGAACTAGTGGGAGGGTCCTCAACAAATACGCAGTATTTT
many	TRBJ2-7	TRBV19	.	CASSIEGSGWNEQYF	TGTGCCAGTAGTATTGAGGGCAGCGGTTGGAACGAGCAGTACTTC
.	TRBJ1-1	TRBV6-5	.	CASSGQSDTEVYF	TGTGCCAGCAGTGGACAGTCCGACACTGAAGTTTACTTT
once	TRBJ2-6	TRBV6-6	.	CASNTLDRTGANVLTF	TGTGCCAGCAATACTCTCGACAGGACTGGGGCCAACGTCCTGACTTTC
.	TRBJ2-1	TRBV4-2	TRBD1	CVSSHAEDRFYSEQFF	TGTGTCAGCAGCCATGCCGAGGACAGGTTTTACAGTGAGCAGTTCTTC
.	TRBJ1-5	TRBV12-3/TRBV12-4	.	CASGLREDNRPQHF	TGTGCCAGCGGTTTAAGGGAAGACAATCGGCCCCAGCATTTT
few	TRBJ1-2	TRBV24-1	.	CATSDSVRDFGYTF	TGTGCCACCAGTGATTCAGTCAGGGATTTTGGCTACACCTTC
.	TRBJ2-2	TRBV28	.	CASREPGELFF	TGTGCCAGCAGAGAGCCCGGGGAGCTATTTTTT
.	TRBJ2-1	TRBV29-1	.	CSVEESTRSTNEQFF	TGCAGTGTTGAAGAGTCGACTAGGTCCACCAATGAGCAGTTCTTC
.	TRBJ2-1	TRBV6-2/TRBV6-3	.	CASGRSGAEDNEQFF	TGTGCCAGCGGTCGCTCCGGGGCGGAAGATAATGAGCAGTTCTTT
.	TRBJ1-2	TRBV11-2	.	CASSFDMGDRYTF	TGTGCCAGCAGCTTTGACATGGGGGATCGCTACACCTTC
many	TRBJ2-7	TRBV20-1	.	CSAPFRGASYEQYF	TGCAGTGCCCCCTTTAGGGGAGCCTCCTACGAGCAGTACTTC